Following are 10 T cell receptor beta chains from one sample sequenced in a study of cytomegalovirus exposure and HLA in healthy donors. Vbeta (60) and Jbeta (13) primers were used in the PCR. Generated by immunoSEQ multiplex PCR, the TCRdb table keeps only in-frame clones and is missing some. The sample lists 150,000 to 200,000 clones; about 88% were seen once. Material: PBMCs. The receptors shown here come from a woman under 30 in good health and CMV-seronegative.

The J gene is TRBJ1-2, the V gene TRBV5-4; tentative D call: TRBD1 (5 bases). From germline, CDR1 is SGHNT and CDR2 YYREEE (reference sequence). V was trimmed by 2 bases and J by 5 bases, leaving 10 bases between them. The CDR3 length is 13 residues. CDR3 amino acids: CASSFDSIYGYTF. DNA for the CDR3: TGTGCCAGCAGCTTCGACAGTATTTATGGCTACACCTTC.

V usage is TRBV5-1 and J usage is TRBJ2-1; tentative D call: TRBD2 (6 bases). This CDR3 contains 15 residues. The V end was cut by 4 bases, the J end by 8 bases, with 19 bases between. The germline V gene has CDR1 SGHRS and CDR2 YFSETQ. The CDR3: CASSPGVALGDEQFF. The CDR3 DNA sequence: TGCGCCAGCAGCCCGGGGGTAGCGTTAGGGGATGAGCAGTTCTTC.

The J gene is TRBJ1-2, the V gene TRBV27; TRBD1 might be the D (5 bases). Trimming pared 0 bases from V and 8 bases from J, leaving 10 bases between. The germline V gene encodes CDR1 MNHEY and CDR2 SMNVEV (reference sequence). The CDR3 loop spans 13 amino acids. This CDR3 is CASSLSGGIGYTF. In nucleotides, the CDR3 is TGTGCCAGCAGTTTATCGGGGGGGATAGGCTACACCTTC.

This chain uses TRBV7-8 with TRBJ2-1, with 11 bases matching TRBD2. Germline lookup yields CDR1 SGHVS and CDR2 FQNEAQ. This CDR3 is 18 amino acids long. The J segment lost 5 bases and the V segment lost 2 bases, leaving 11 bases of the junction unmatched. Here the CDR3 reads CASSLRRVAGGSDNEQFF. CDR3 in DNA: TGTGCCAGCAGCTTACGTAGAGTAGCGGGGGGGTCGGACAATGAGCAGTTCTTC.

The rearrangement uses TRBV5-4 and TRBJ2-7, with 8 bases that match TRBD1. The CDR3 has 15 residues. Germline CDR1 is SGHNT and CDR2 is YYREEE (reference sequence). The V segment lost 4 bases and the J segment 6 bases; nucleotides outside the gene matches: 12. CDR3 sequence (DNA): TGTGCCAGCAGCCTCCGCCCGGGACAGGAATGCGAGCAGTACTTC. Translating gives CASSLRPGQECEQYF. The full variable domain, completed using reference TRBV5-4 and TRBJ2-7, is ETGVTQSPTHLIKTRGQQVTLRCSSQSGHNTVSWYQQALGQGPQFIFQYYREEENGRGNFPPRFSGLQFPNYSSELNVNALELDDSALYLCASSLRPGQECEQYFGPGTRLTVT.

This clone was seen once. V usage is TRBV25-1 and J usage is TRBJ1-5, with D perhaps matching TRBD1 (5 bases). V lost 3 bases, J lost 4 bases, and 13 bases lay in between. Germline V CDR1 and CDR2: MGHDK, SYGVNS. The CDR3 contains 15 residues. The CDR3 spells CASSDSGLGNQPQHF. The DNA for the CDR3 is TGTGCCAGCAGTGACTCGGGACTGGGAAATCAGCCCCAGCATTTT.

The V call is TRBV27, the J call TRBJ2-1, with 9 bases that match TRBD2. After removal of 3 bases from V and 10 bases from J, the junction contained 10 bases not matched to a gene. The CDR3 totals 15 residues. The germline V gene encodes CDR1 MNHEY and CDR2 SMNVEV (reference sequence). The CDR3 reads CASSFTGGRALEQFF. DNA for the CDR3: TGTGCCAGCAGTTTTACGGGCGGGAGGGCCCTCGAGCAGTTCTTC.

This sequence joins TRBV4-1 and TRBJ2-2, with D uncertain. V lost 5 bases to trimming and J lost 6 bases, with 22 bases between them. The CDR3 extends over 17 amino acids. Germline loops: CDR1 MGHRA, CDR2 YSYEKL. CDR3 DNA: TGCGCCAGCAGCTCCAGTCCCCGACACTCGAAGTCCGGGGAGCTGTTTTTT. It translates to CASSSSPRHSKSGELFF.

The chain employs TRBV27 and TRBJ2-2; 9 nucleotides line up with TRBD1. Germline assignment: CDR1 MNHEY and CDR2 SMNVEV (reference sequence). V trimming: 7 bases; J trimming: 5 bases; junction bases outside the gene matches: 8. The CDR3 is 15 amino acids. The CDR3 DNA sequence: TGTGCCAGCATATCAACAGGGGGCCGGACCGGGGAGCTGTTTTTT. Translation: CASISTGGRTGELFF.

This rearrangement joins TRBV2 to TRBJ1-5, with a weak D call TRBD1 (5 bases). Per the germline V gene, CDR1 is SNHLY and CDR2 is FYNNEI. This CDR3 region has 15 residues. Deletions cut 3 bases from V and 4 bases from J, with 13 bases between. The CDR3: CASSELDTINQPQHF. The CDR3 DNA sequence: TGTGCCAGCAGTGAGCTGGACACCATAAATCAGCCCCAGCATTTT.